This is a list of T cell receptor beta chains from one sample in a study of shared clonotypes between healthy human individuals. Produced via immunoSEQ multiplex PCR; TCRdb's table is partial and in-frame only. This table holds about 660,000 clones, around 72% found once. Sequences were obtained from memory CD4+ T cells sorted from blood. The receptors here all came from a woman between 25 and 40 years old in good health. CDR3s include the opening cysteine and the closing phenylalanine or tryptophan. The order of the fields is V gene, J gene, CDR3 protein.

V gene: TRBV6-5
J gene: TRBJ2-3
CDR3 protein: CAVLRDTQYF

V gene: TRBV6-5
J gene: TRBJ2-5
CDR3 protein: CASSASGRAGETQYF

V gene: TRBV5-1
J gene: TRBJ2-7
CDR3 protein: CASSLRSSYEQYF

V gene: TRBV4-1
J gene: TRBJ2-1
CDR3 protein: CASSQVRGEQFF

V gene: TRBV18
J gene: TRBJ2-3
CDR3 protein: CATKPALGSTDTQYF

V gene: TRBV6-6
J gene: TRBJ2-3
CDR3 protein: CASWATGTSTDTQYF

V gene: TRBV2
J gene: TRBJ2-2
CDR3 protein: CASRQLAGDTGELFF

V gene: TRBV11-3
J gene: TRBJ2-1
CDR3 protein: CASSGRLSEQFF

V gene: TRBV7-8
J gene: TRBJ2-7
CDR3 protein: CASSSTGTGIEQYF

V gene: TRBV5-1
J gene: TRBJ1-1
CDR3 protein: CASSSGTENTEAFF

V gene: TRBV5-1
J gene: TRBJ2-2
CDR3 protein: CASKAISDPGELFF

V gene: TRBV27
J gene: TRBJ2-4
CDR3 protein: CASSLEGLAKNIQYF

V gene: TRBV5-1
J gene: TRBJ2-5
CDR3 protein: CASSPTSGRGETQYF

V gene: TRBV5-1
J gene: TRBJ2-2
CDR3 protein: CASSSTLAENTGELFF

V gene: TRBV7-9
J gene: TRBJ2-3
CDR3 protein: CASSFGQGSADTQYF

V gene: TRBV11-2
J gene: TRBJ1-1
CDR3 protein: CASSSPTGSLNTEAFF

V gene: TRBV19
J gene: TRBJ1-5
CDR3 protein: CASSMSGSNQPQHF

V gene: TRBV18
J gene: TRBJ1-3
CDR3 protein: CASSPRISLSSSGNTIYF

V gene: TRBV2
J gene: TRBJ1-4
CDR3 protein: CAIRVYEKLFF

V gene: TRBV7-9
J gene: TRBJ2-7
CDR3 protein: CASSLESRGHEQYF

V gene: TRBV5-1
J gene: TRBJ1-1
CDR3 protein: CASSLLRVSEAFF

V gene: TRBV28
J gene: TRBJ1-5
CDR3 protein: CASSGGSRGYNQPQHF

V gene: TRBV5-4
J gene: TRBJ2-7
CDR3 protein: CASSSWATGGEQYF

V gene: TRBV5-1
J gene: TRBJ2-3
CDR3 protein: CASSLEGAGYTDTQYF

V gene: TRBV11-2
J gene: TRBJ2-1
CDR3 protein: CASSFSTFEQFF

V gene: TRBV5-6
J gene: TRBJ2-5
CDR3 protein: CASSRRDRGLSDF

V gene: TRBV28
J gene: TRBJ1-4
CDR3 protein: CASSLTGPGTNEKLFF

V gene: TRBV28
J gene: TRBJ2-5
CDR3 protein: CASSLGSLRETQYF

V gene: TRBV30
J gene: TRBJ2-5
CDR3 protein: CAWSPTEASGIKYQETQYF

V gene: TRBV11-3
J gene: TRBJ2-5
CDR3 protein: CASSLAFGDQETQYF

V gene: TRBV28
J gene: TRBJ1-5
CDR3 protein: CASNQLPGYSNQPQHF

V gene: TRBV7-2
J gene: TRBJ2-1
CDR3 protein: CALGSGRLAVGNEQFF

V gene: TRBV7-2
J gene: TRBJ2-1
CDR3 protein: CASSLRRGTSGHNEQFF

V gene: TRBV30
J gene: TRBJ2-7
CDR3 protein: CAWKPGLGEQYF

V gene: TRBV28
J gene: TRBJ2-3
CDR3 protein: CASSPRTGNTQYF

V gene: TRBV7-6
J gene: TRBJ2-2
CDR3 protein: CASSLGTTTGELFF

V gene: TRBV5-4
J gene: TRBJ2-3
CDR3 protein: CASSVGLAGTDTQYF

V gene: TRBV5-1
J gene: TRBJ1-4
CDR3 protein: CASSSGRTNEKLFF

V gene: TRBV27
J gene: TRBJ2-3
CDR3 protein: CASSFRPPGPRTDTQYF

V gene: TRBV28
J gene: TRBJ1-2
CDR3 protein: CASGHDYGYTF

V gene: TRBV13
J gene: TRBJ1-5
CDR3 protein: CASSLAGTGGKPQHF

V gene: TRBV5-1
J gene: TRBJ1-5
CDR3 protein: CASSAHSAGPQHF

V gene: TRBV18
J gene: TRBJ2-2
CDR3 protein: CASSPGPNTGELFF

V gene: TRBV28
J gene: TRBJ2-1
CDR3 protein: CASKRFNNEQFF

V gene: TRBV19
J gene: TRBJ2-3
CDR3 protein: CASKSGMDTQYF

V gene: TRBV10-3
J gene: TRBJ2-7
CDR3 protein: CAISEANSYEQYF

V gene: TRBV7-8
J gene: TRBJ1-5
CDR3 protein: CASSSQGNQPQHF